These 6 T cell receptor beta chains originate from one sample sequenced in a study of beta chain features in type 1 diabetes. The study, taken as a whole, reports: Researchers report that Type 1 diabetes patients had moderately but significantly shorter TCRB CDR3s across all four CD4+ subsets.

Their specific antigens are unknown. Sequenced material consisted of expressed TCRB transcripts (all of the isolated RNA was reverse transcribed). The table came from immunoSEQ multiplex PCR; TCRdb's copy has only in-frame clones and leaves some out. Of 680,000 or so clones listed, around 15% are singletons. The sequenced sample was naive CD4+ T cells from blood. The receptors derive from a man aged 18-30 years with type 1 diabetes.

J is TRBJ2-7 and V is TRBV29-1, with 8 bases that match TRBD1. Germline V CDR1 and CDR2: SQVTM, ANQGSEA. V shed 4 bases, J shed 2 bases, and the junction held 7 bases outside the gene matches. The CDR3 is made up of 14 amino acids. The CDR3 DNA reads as TGCAGCGTTGGGGCCGGGACAGGACCCTACGAGCAGTACTTC. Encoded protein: CSVGAGTGPYEQYF.

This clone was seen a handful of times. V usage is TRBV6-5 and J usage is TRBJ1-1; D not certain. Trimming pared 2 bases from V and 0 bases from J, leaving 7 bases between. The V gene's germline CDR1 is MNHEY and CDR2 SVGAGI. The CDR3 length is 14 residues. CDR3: CASSYADLNTEAFF. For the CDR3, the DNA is TGTGCCAGCAGTTACGCAGACTTGAACACTGAAGCTTTCTTT.

CDR3 in DNA: TGTGCCAGCAGGGAATCGAGCTCCTACGAGCAGTACTTC. This gives the protein CASRESSSYEQYF. This chain links TRBV2 with TRBJ2-7; D not resolved. The CDR3 consists of 13 residues. Trimming shortened V by 6 bases and J by 0 bases, and 9 bases separated the two germline ends. CDR1 and CDR2 from the germline V gene are SNHLY and FYNNEI.

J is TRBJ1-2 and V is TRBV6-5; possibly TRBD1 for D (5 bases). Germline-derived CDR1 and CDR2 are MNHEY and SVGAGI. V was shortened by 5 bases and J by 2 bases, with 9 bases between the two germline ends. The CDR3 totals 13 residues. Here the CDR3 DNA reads TGTGCCAGCAGTGAACAGGCGAACTATGGCTACACCTTC. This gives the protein CASSEQANYGYTF.

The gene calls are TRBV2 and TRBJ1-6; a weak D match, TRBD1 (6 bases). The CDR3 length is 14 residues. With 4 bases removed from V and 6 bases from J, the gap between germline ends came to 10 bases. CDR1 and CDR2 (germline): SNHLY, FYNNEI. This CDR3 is CASSGQDANSPLHF. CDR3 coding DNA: TGTGCCAGCAGTGGACAGGATGCTAATTCACCCCTCCACTTT.

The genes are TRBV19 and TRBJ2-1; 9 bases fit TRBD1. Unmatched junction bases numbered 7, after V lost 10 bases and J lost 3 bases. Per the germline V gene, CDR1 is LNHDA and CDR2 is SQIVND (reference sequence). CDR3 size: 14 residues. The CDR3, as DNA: TGTGCCACAAAACCGGACAGGGGCTACAATGAGCAGTTCTTC. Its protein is CATKPDRGYNEQFF.